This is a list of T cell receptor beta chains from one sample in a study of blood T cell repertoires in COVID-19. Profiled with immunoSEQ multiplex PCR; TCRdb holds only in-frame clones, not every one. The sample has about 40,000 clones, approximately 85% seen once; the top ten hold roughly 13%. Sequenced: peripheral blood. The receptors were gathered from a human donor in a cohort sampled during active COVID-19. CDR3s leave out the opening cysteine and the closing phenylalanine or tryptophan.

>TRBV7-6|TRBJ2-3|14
ASSSTSGGLGDTQY
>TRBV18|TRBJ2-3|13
ASSPRGRNTDTQY
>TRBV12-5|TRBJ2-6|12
ASGPLSGANVLT
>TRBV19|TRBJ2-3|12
AGSGGQGTDTQY
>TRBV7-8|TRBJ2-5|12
ASSLGATQETQY
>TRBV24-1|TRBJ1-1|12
ATTGGGGNTEAF
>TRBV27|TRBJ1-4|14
ANGQGRFATNEKLF
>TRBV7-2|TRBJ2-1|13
ASSPSGGTLDEQF
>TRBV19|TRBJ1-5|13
ASSLRQGRHQPQH
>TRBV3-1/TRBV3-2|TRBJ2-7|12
ASSPREGSYEQY
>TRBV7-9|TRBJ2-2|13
ASSPRQSNTGELF
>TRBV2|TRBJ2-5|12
ASSGLAGTETQY
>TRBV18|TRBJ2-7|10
ASSGQTYEQY
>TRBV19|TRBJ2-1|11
ASSNLAGDEQF
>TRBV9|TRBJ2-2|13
ASSAGTSVTGELF
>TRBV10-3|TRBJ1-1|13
AIRPGTGGMTEAF
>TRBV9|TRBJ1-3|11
ASSPQAGNTIY
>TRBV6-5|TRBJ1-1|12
ASSTRAENTEAF
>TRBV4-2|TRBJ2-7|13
ASSQGGGVTYEQY
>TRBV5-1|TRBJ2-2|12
ASSLGQLAGELF
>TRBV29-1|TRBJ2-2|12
SVDIAGLGGELF
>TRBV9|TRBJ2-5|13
ASSVERGVPETQY
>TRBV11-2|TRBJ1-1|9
ASSSRAEAF
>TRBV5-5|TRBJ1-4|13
ASSLDGVVNEKLF
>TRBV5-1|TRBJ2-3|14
ASSFPTSGGGDTQY
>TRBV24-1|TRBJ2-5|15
ATSATSPGQGTETQY
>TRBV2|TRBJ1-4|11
ASSVRGNEKLF
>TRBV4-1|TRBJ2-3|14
ASSQGRATGTDTQY
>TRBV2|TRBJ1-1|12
ASSSGRRSTEAF
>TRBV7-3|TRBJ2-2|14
ASSLGGLAGSGELF
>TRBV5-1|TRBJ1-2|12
ASSLTSSESGYT
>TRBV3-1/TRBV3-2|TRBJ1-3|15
ASSQGGQGARGNTIY
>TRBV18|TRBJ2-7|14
ASSPGGGRHHYEQY
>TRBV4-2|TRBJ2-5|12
ASSQEKLQETQY
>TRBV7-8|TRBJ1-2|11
ASSPGEGDGYT
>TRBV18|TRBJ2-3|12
ASSPEASTDTQY
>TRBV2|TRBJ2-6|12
ASLRSSGANVLT
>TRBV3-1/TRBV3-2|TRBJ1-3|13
ASSLGTGSGNTIY
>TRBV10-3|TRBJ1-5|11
AISGRVGQPQH
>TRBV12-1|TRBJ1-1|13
ASSCGRGLNTEAF
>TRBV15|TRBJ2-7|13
ATSSRDRGYYEQY
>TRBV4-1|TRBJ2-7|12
ASSNRGSTYEQY
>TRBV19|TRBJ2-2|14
ASSPPDSSNTGELF
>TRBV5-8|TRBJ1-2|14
ASSLAWDREDYGYT
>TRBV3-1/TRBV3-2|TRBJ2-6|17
ASSQRDRGGLTGANVLT
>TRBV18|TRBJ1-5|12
ASSPPGQNQPQH